Shown below are 8 T cell receptor beta chains from a single sample sequenced in a study of shared clonotypes between healthy human individuals. TCRdb keeps only in-frame clones here, not all; method: immunoSEQ multiplex PCR. The sample lists more than 550,000 clones, approximately 77% occurring once. The sample taken for sequencing was memory CD4+ T cells sorted from blood. Subset here: CD45RA-negative fraction. The origin of the receptors is a woman aged 25-40 years in good health.

The chain uses TRBV6-6 and TRBJ2-7; D remains ambiguous. The CDR3 runs 11 residues. CDR1 MNHNY and CDR2 SVGAGI come from the germline V gene (reference sequence). Trimming left V 5 bases short and J 3 bases short, with 5 bases between. CDR3 protein: CASSGNYEQYF. CDR3 nucleotides: TGTGCCAGCAGTGGGAACTACGAGCAGTACTTC.

This clone was seen a few times. This chain links TRBV7-9 with TRBJ2-7, with D tentatively TRBD1 (6 bases). In germline, CDR1 is SEHNR, CDR2 FQNEAQ (reference sequence). This CDR3 spans 18 amino acids. With 1 base removed from V and 2 bases from J, the gap between germline ends came to 21 bases. The CDR3 region is CASSLGMGRAGGTYEQYF. In nucleotides, the CDR3 is TGTGCCAGCAGCTTAGGAATGGGCCGAGCTGGGGGCACCTACGAGCAGTACTTC.

The chain is built from TRBV21-1 and TRBJ2-7; the table gives TRBD2 as D, unverified against the DNA. TRBV21-1 is listed as a pseudogene. The length of the CDR3 is 14 residues. CDR3 loop: CASSASTSFYEQYF. Here the CDR3 DNA reads TGTGCCAGCAGCGCCTCGACTAGTTTCTACGAGCAGTACTTC.

The J gene is TRBJ1-1, the V gene TRBV30; a possible D gene is TRBD1 (5 bases). CDR3 length: 12 residues. In germline, CDR1 is GTSNPN, CDR2 SVGIG (reference sequence). V shed 4 bases and J shed 7 bases, with 13 bases lying between them. CDR3 sequence reads: CAWIAGGNEAFF. The CDR3 DNA follows: TGTGCCTGGATAGCCGGGGGTAATGAAGCTTTCTTT.

The CDR3 nucleotides read TGTGCCAGCAGCTTGGGCGGGAGAATTGCGCAGTATTTT. Protein: CASSLGGRIAQYF. The chain recombines TRBV13 with TRBJ2-3, with 7 bases aligning to TRBD2. Unmatched junction bases numbered 7, after V lost 3 bases and J lost 10 bases. This CDR3 spans 13 amino acids. Germline V CDR1 and CDR2: PRHDT, FYEKMQ (reference sequence). Full variable domain (outside the CDR3, taken from reference TRBV13 and TRBJ2-3): AAGVIQSPRHLIKEKRETATLKCYPIPRHDTVYWYQQGPGQDPQFLISFYEKMQSDKGSIPDRFSAQQFSDYHSELNMSSLELGDSALYFCASSLGGRIAQYFGPGTRLTVL.

J is TRBJ1-2 and V is TRBV7-6; no firm D call. Germline V gene sequence: CDR1 SGHVS, CDR2 FNYEAQ. With 5 bases removed from V and 3 bases from J, the gap between germline ends came to 10 bases. The CDR3 contains 13 residues. CDR3: CASSAQRDYGYTF. In nucleotides, the CDR3 is TGTGCCAGCAGCGCCCAACGGGACTATGGCTACACCTTC.

This clone appeared a few times. At one of its ends the junction is not consistent with the germline gene, which may arise from a read error. The chain recombines TRBV19 with TRBJ2-1; 7 bases are shared with TRBD2. The CDR3 totals 15 residues. In germline, CDR1 is LNHDA, CDR2 SQIVND (reference sequence). CDR3 loop: CASRIGPSGSGEQFF. CDR3 coding DNA: TGTGCCAGTAGGATAGGTCCTAGCGGAAGCGGGGAGCAGTTCTTC.

This clone was seen a few times. V and J are TRBV7-3 and TRBJ2-2; TRBD2 matches at 9 bases. Germline V gene sequence: CDR1 SGHTA, CDR2 FQGTGA. Trimming took 8 bases from V and 5 from J; bases not matched to a gene: 9. The CDR3 extends over 15 amino acids. CDR3 sequence: CASGDSGSMTGELFF. The CDR3 DNA sequence: TGTGCCAGCGGGGATAGCGGGAGCATGACCGGGGAGCTGTTTTTT.